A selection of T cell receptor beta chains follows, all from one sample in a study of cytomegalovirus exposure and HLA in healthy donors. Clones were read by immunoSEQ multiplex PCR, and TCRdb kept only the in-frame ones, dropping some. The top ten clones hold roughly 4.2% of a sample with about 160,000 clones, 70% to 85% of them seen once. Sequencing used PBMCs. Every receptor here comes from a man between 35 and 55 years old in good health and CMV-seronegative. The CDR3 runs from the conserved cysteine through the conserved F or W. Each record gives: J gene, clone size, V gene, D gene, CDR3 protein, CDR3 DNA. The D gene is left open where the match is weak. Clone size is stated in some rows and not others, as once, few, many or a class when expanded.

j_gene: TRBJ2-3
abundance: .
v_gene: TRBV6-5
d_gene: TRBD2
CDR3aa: CASSYSGGATDTQYF
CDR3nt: TGTGCCAGCAGTTACAGCGGGGGGGCCACAGATACGCAGTATTTT

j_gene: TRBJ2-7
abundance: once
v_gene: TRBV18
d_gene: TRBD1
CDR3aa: CASSPLYSGGVDEQYF
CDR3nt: TGTGCCAGCTCACCACTGTACTCAGGGGGCGTCGACGAGCAGTACTTC

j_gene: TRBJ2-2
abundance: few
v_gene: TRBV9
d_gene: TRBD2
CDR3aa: CASSVAGGSNTGELFF
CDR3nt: TGTGCCAGCAGCGTAGCCGGGGGGTCGAACACCGGGGAGCTGTTTTTT

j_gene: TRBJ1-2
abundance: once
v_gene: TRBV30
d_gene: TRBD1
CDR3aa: CAWSAGTGGNYGYTF
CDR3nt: TGTGCCTGGAGTGCGGGGACAGGGGGCAACTATGGCTACACCTTC

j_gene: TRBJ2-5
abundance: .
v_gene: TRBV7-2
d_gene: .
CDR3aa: CASSLSWVERDSETQYF
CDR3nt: TGTGCCAGCAGCTTATCATGGGTTGAGAGGGATTCGGAGACCCAGTACTTC

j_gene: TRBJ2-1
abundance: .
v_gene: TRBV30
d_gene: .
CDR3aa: CAWTTSVIFF
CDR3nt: TGTGCCTGGACGACTAGTGTCATTTTCTTC

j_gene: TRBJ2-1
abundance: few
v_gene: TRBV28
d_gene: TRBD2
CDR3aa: CASSQGLAYEQFF
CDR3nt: TGTGCCAGCAGTCAAGGACTAGCCTATGAGCAGTTCTTC

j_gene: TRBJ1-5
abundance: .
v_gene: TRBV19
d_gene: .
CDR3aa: CASSTGSMSRPQHF
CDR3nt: TGTGCCAGTAGTACCGGGTCCATGAGTAGGCCCCAGCATTTT

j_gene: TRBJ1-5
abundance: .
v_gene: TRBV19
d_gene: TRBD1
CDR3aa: CASSTGGNQPQHF
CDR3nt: TGTGCCAGTAGTACAGGGGGGAATCAGCCCCAGCATTTT

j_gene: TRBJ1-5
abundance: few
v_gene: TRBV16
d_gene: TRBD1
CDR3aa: CASSQSTGISNQPQHF
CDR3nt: TGTGCCAGCAGCCAATCGACAGGGATAAGCAATCAGCCCCAGCATTTT

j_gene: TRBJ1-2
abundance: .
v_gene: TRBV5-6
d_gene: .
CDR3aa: CASSLRASNARGNYGYTF
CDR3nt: TGTGCCAGCAGCTTGAGGGCTTCTAACGCTCGGGGGAACTATGGCTACACCTTC

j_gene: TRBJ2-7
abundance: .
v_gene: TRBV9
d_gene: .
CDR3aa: CASSASGGSSYEQYF
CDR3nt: TGTGCCAGCAGCGCTTCAGGGGGGTCGTCCTACGAGCAGTACTTC

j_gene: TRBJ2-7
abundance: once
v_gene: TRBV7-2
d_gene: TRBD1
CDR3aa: CASSLLIPGQGALSF
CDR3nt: TGTGCCAGCAGCCTACTTATACCTGGACAGGGGGCGCTCAGTTTC

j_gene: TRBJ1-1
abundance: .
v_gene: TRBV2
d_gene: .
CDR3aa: CASTRTENTEAFF
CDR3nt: TGTGCCAGCACCCGGACAGAAAACACTGAAGCTTTCTTT

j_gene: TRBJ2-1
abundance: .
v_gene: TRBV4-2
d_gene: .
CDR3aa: CASSQDRSDNEQFF
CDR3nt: TGTGCCAGCAGCCAAGATCGTTCGGACAATGAGCAGTTCTTC

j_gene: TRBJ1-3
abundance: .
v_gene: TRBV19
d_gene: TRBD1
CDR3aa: CASSIDHRGFGNTIYF
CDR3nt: TGTGCCAGTAGTATAGATCACAGGGGTTTCGGAAACACCATATATTTT

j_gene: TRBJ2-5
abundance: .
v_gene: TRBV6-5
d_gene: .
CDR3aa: CASSGPPREQYF
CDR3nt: TGTGCCAGCAGTGGACCCCCGAGGGAGCAGTACTTC

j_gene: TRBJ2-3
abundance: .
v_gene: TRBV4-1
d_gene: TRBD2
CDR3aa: CASSQEGLAGGATDTQYF
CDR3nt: TGCGCCAGCAGCCAAGAAGGACTAGCGGGGGGTGCCACAGATACGCAGTATTTT

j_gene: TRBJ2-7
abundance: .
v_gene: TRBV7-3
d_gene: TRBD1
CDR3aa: CASSLSRGPSYEQYF
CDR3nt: TGTGCCAGCAGCTTATCGAGGGGGCCATCCTACGAGCAGTACTTC

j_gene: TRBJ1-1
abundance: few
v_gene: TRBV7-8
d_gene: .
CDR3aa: CASSLLGRTSGEAFF
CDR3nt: TGTGCCAGCAGCCTCTTAGGGCGGACTTCTGGTGAAGCTTTCTTT

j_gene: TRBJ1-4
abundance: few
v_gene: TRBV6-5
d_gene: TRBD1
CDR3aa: CASSDRVSEEKLFF
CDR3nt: TGTGCCAGCAGCGACAGGGTATCGGAAGAAAAACTGTTTTTT

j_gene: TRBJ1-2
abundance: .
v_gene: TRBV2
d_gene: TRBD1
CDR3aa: CASSEGTGHGYTF
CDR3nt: TGTGCCAGCAGTGAAGGGACAGGGCATGGCTACACCTTC

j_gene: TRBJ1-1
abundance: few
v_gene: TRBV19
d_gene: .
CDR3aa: CATSDRLTEAFF
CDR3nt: TGTGCCACCTCCGACAGGCTCACTGAAGCTTTCTTT

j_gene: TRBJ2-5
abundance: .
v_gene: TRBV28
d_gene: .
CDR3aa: CASSLLGGRYQETQYF
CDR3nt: TGTGCCAGCAGTTTACTCGGAGGACGGTACCAAGAGACCCAGTACTTC

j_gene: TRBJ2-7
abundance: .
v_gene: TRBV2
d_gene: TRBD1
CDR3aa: CASDRGEYEQYF
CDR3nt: TGTGCCAGCGACAGGGGGGAATACGAGCAGTACTTC